Listed here are 2 T cell receptor beta chains from one sample, sequenced in a study of blood T cell repertoires in COVID-19. Some clones are missing from TCRdb's copy, which holds only in-frame ones; the method was immunoSEQ multiplex PCR. This table has just over 250,000 clones, 86% appearing once. The specimen was peripheral blood. These receptors came from a man aged 40-49 years who had recovered from COVID-19.

This clone was detected only once. The V gene is TRBV7-9, the J gene TRBJ2-7; D is undetermined. From germline, CDR1 is SEHNR and CDR2 FQNEAQ (reference sequence). This CDR3 has 13 residues. Trimming removed 3 bases at V and 2 bases at J, with 8 bases between. Written as DNA, the CDR3 is TGTGCCAGCAGCTTCGTGGCAGCCTACGAGCAGTACTTC. Protein: CASSFVAAYEQYF.

The CDR3 coding sequence is TGCGCCAGCAGCCAAGACCCAGGTCTGGCTGCGGAGCTGTTTTTT. It codes for CASSQDPGLAAELFF. The chain employs TRBV4-1 and TRBJ2-2; D unclear. Between the trimmed V and J ends, which lost 0 bases and 10 bases, there was a span of 15 bases. The CDR3 contains 15 residues. The germline V gene encodes CDR1 MGHRA and CDR2 YSYEKL.